Here is one T cell receptor (beta chain) with its context. The antigen this receptor binds is unknown. Base qualities were left out, and no much larger clone turns up one base away. V is cut by 1 base and J by 0 bases, and the space between the germline ends is 10 bases. For CDR1 and CDR2, the germline V gene lists SGHVS and FNYEAQ. Including cysteine and phenylalanine, the CDR3 has 16 amino acids. Solely the CDR3 DNA is kept, with 48 bases framed from the first base. Patients with autoimmune disease history or receiving systemic immunosuppression were excluded from the trial. Peripheral blood for TCR sequencing was collected from all dose cohorts at baseline, on cycle 4 day 1, and on cycle 7 day 1. The samples were drawn from a first-in-human, open-label, multicenter phase I dose-escalation trial of ivuxolimab. Adults with locally advanced or metastatic melanoma, renal cell, hepatocellular, or head and neck squamous cell carcinoma were enrolled in the trial. Before TCR sequencing, CD4+ and CD8+ T cells were separately sorted from peripheral blood.

This record belongs to a study of OX40 agonist ivuxolimab in advanced cancers. Describing the broader study: The costimulatory receptor OX40 (CD134) was targeted by ivuxolimab, a fully human IgG2 agonistic monoclonal antibody. Peripheral TCRbeta sequencing was intended to test whether TCR sequence diversity was altered and clonal T-cell expansion was caused by ivuxolimab. Intravenous ivuxolimab was administered to patients every 2 weeks at six dose levels: 0.01, 0.1, 0.3, 1.5, 3 and 10 mg/kg. Partial responses were achieved by three dose-escalation patients, of whom one had hepatocellular carcinoma and two had cutaneous melanoma. Prior anti-PD-1, anti-PD-L1 or anti-CTLA-4 therapy was permitted, and 40% of dose-escalation patients had received checkpoint inhibitors. Of the 50 or so patients in dose escalation, around 19 had hepatocellular carcinoma, about 15 had melanoma, 9 had renal cell carcinoma and 9 had head and neck cancer. The dose-escalation cohort was roughly 87% male with a mean age of about 58 years, ranging from roughly 20 to 80. The paper covers the monotherapy dose-escalation part of the phase I ivuxolimab trial, which included N of about 50 patients. Overall study results and their limits: After ivuxolimab, CD8+ T cells had more expanded clones than CD4+ T cells on average. Antigen specificity was not determined for the clonally expanded peripheral T cells. At doses from 0.1 to 3.0 mg/kg, clonal expansion was seen in both CD4+ and CD8+ blood T cells between baseline and week 6. In the 0.1-3.0 mg/kg groups, partial responders were among the patients with the lowest normalized peripheral clonal expansion, particularly in CD8+ T cells. Low levels of normalized T-cell clonal expansion were also shown by some nonresponding patients.

To sequence the TCRbeta CDR3 region, genomic DNA was isolated from the sorted cells. The immunoSEQ Assay was used for sequencing of TCRbeta CDR3 regions. What TCRdb holds here is the immuneACCESS table cut down to in-frame rearrangements. Part of the clones is not present; checked against another copy, under half of the missing clones reflect an unresolved V gene, and the others are unexplained. The sample data list roughly 48,000 clones, and 83% of these were observed just once. In total, the top ten clones hold over 1% of the sample. The input for sequencing was CD4+ or CD8+ T cells sorted from blood, taken in a trial of the OX40 agonist ivuxolimab. This TCR came from an adult with an advanced solid tumor such as melanoma, head and neck, liver or kidney cancer. The chain joins TRBV7-6 to TRBJ1-3; perhaps TRBD1 is the D gene, with 5 bases matching. The CDR3 has the sequence CASSLDGTSSGNTIYF. The base sequence is TGTGCCAGCAGCTTAGACGGGACCTCCTCTGGAAACACCATATATTTT. With the portions outside the CDR3 filled from the reference TRBV7-6 and TRBJ1-3 genes, the complete variable region becomes GAGVSQSPRYKVTKRGQDVALRCDPISGHVSLYWYRQALGQGPEFLTYFNYEAQQDKSGLPNDRFSAERPEGSISTLTIQRTEQRDSAMYRCASSLDGTSSGNTIYFGEGSWLTVV.